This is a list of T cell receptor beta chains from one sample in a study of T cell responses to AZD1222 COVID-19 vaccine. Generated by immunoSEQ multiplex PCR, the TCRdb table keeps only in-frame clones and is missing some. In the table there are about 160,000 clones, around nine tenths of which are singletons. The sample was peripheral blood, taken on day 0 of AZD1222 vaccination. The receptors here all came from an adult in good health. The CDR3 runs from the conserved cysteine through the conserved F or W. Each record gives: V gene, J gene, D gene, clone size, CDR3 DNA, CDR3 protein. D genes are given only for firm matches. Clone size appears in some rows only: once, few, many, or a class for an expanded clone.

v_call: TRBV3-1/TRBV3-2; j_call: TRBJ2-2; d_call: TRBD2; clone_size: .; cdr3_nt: TGTGCCAGCAGCCAAGATCAACTAGCGGACACCGGGGAGCTGTTTTTT; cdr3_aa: CASSQDQLADTGELFF
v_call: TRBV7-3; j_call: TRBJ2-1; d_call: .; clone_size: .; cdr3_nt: TGTGCCAGCAGCTTAAATTCGGGTCCCACGCGGGGTGAGCAGTTCTTC; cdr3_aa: CASSLNSGPTRGEQFF
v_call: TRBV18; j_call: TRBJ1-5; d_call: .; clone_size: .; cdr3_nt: TGTGCCAGCTCACCCGGCAATCAGCCCCAGCATTTT; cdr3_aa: CASSPGNQPQHF
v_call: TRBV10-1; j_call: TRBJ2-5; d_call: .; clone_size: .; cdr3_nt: TGCGCCAGAGTGGGACGGCAACAAGAGACCCAGTACTTC; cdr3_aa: CARVGRQQETQYF
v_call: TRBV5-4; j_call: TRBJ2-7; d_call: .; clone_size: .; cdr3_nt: TGTGCCAGCAGCTTTAACCCAGGGAACTACGAGCAGTACTTC; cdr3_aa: CASSFNPGNYEQYF
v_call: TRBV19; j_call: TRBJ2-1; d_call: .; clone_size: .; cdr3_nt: TGTGCCAGTAGTATGGGGCAGCGACGCGGGAATGAGCAGTTCTTC; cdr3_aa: CASSMGQRRGNEQFF
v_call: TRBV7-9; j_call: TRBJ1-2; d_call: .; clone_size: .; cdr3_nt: TGTGCCAGCAGCTTGGGCGGGAACTATGGCTACACCTTC; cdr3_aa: CASSLGGNYGYTF
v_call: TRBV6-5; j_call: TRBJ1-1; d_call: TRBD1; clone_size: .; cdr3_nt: TGTGCCAGCAGGGGCGGGACAGCTGAAGCTTTCTTT; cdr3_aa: CASRGGTAEAFF
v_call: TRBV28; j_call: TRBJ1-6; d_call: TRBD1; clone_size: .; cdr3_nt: TGTGCCAGCAGTTTACCGGGACAGGGGTATTCACCCCTCCACTTT; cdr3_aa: CASSLPGQGYSPLHF
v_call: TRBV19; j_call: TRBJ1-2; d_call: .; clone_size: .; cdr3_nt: TGTGCCAGTAGTACCCCTGGGAGGGGGAACTATGGCTACACCTTC; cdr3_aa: CASSTPGRGNYGYTF
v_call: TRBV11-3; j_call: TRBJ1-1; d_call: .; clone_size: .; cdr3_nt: TGTGCCAGCAGCTTTGGGCGGTTGGGCCAGGCTTTCTTT; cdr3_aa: CASSFGRLGQAFF
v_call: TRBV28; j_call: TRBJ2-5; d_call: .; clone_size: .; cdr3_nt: TGTGCCAGCAGCCCTCCCCCGGGAGCACAAGAGACCCAGTACTTC; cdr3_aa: CASSPPPGAQETQYF
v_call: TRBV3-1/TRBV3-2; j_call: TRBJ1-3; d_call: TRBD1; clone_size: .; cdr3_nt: TGTGCCAGCAGCCGTTCGACAGGGTACTCAAACACCATATATTTT; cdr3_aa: CASSRSTGYSNTIYF
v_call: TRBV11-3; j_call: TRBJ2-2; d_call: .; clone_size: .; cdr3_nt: TGTGCCAGCAGCTTAGAGTTCGGGACCGGGGAGCTGTTTTTT; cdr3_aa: CASSLEFGTGELFF
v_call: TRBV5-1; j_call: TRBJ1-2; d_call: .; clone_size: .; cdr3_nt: TGCGCCAGCAGCTTGGACTACACGGATAACTATGGCTACACCTTC; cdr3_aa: CASSLDYTDNYGYTF
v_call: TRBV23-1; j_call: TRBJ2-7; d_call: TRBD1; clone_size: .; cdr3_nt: TGCGCCAGCAGTCCTAGGGGACAGTTGGGAAAGCAAGTGACCTACGAGCAGTACTTC; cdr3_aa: CASSPRGQLGKQVTYEQYF
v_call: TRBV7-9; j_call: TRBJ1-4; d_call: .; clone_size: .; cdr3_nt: TGTGCCAGCAGCCGACAGGCAACTAATGAAAAACTGTTTTTT; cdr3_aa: CASSRQATNEKLFF
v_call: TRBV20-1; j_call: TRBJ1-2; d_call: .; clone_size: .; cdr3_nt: TGCAGTACGGGGACAAGTAATGGCTACACCTTC; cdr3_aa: CSTGTSNGYTF
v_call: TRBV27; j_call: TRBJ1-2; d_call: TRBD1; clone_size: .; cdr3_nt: TGTGCCAGCACCGCGGGACAGATAGGGAACTATGGCTACACCTTC; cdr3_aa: CASTAGQIGNYGYTF
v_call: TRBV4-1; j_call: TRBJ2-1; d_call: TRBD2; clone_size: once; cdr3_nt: TGCGCCTCCAGCTATCCCGCTAGCGGAAAGAATGAGCAGTTCTTC; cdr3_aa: CASSYPASGKNEQFF
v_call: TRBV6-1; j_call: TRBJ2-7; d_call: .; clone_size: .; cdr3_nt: TGTGCCAGCAGTGAAGTAAAGACCGGGGAGCAGTACTTC; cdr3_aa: CASSEVKTGEQYF
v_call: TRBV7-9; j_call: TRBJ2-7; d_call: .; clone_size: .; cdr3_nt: TGTGCCAGCAGCTTAGCGGAGGGGGACTTCGAGCAGTACTTC; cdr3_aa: CASSLAEGDFEQYF
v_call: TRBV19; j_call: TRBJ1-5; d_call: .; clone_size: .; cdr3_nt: TGTGCCAGTAGTATTCCTGCGGGGCTGGGCAATCAGCCCCAGCATTTT; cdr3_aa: CASSIPAGLGNQPQHF
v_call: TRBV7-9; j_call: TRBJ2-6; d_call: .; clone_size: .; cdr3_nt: TGTGCCAGCAGACCGCGGAGCTCTGGGGCCAACGTCCTGACTTTC; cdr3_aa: CASRPRSSGANVLTF
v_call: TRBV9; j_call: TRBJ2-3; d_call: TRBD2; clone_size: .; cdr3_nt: TGTGCCAGCAGCTCTAGCGGGGGGGGCACAGATACGCAGTATTTT; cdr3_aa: CASSSSGGGTDTQYF
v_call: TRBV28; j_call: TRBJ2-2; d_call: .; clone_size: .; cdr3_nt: TGTGCCAGCAGAGGGGCAGGGAGGACCACCGGGGAGCTGTTTTTT; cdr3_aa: CASRGAGRTTGELFF
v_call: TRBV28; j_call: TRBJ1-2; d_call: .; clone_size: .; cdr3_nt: TGTGCCAGCAGTTTAGCAGGTGACGGGTATGGCTACACCTTC; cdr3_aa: CASSLAGDGYGYTF
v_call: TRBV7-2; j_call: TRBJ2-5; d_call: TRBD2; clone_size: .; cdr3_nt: TGTGCCAGCAGCTTGCGACTAGCGGGGGGGTTAGAGACCCAGTACTTC; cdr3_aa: CASSLRLAGGLETQYF
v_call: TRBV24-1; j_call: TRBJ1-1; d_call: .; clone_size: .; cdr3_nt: TGTGCCACCAGTGATACTAGGACTCCGAACACTGAAGCTTTCTTT; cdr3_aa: CATSDTRTPNTEAFF
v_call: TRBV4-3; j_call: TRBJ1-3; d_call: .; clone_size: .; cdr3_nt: TGCGCCAGCAGCCAAGATACTGGTCGGCGAATAGAATATTTT; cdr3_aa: CASSQDTGRRIEYF
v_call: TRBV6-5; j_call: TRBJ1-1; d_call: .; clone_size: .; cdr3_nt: TGTGCCAGCAGTCTGGTGAGGACTGAAGCTTTCTTT; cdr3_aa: CASSLVRTEAFF
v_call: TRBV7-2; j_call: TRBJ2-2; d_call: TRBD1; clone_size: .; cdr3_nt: TGTGCCAGCAGCTTGGGACAGGGGGTAACCGGGGAGCTGTTTTTT; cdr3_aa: CASSLGQGVTGELFF
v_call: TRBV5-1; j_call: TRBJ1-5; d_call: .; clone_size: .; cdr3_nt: TGCGCCAGCAGCGCCGGGGACGGTCAGCCCCAGCATTTT; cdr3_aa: CASSAGDGQPQHF
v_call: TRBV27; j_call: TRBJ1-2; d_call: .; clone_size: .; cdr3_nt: TGTGCCAGCAGTCCGGTTGGGGGGGCGGATTCCGGTGGCTACACCTTC; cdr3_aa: CASSPVGGADSGGYTF
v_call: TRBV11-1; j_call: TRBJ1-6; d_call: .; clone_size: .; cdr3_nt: TGTGCCAGCAGCTTAGAACGTAAGATTTCACCCCTCCACTTT; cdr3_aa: CASSLERKISPLHF
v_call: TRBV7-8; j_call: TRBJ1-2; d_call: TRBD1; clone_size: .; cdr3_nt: TGTGCCAGCAGCTGGGACAGTTATGGCTACACCTTC; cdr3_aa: CASSWDSYGYTF
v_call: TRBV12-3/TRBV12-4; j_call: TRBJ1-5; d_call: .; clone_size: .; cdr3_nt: TGTGCCAGCAGTTCAAAAAATCAGCCCCAGCATTTT; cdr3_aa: CASSSKNQPQHF
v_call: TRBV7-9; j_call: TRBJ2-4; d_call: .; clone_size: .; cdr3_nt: TGTGCCAGCAGCTTAGACTTCGGGTTAAACATTCAGTACTTC; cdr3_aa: CASSLDFGLNIQYF
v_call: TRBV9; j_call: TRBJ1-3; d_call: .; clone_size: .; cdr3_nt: TGTGCCAGCAGCGTAGGTCAACTCTCTGGAAACACCATATATTTT; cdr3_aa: CASSVGQLSGNTIYF
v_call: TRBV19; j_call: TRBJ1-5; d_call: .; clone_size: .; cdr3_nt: TGTGCCAGTACCCTCATAGGCACAGGGAATCAGCCCCAGCATTTT; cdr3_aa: CASTLIGTGNQPQHF
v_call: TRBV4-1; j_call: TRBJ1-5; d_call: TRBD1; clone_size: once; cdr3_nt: TGCGCCAGCAGCCGAACAGGGGGCTCGTATCAGCCCCAGCATTTT; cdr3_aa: CASSRTGGSYQPQHF
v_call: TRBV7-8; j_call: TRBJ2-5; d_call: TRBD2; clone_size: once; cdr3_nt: TGTGCCAGCAGCAGACCGCGGGGGTCCCTACCAGAGACCCAGTACTTC; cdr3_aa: CASSRPRGSLPETQYF
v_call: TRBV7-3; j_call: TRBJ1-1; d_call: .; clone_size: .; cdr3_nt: TGTGCCAGCAGCTTGCAGGGGAGCGGCACTGAAGCTTTCTTT; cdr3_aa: CASSLQGSGTEAFF
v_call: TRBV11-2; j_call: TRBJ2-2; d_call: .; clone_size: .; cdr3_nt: TGTGCCAGCAGCTCCTACACGAACACCGGGGAGCTGTTTTTT; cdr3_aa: CASSSYTNTGELFF
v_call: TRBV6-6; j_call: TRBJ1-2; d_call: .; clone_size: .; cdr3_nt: TGTGCCAGCATCCTGGACCCGAAATTTTCTAACTATGGCTACACCTTC; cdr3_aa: CASILDPKFSNYGYTF
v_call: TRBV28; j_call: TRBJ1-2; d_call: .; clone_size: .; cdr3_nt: TGTGCCAGCAGTTTATTGAGGAGCAACTATGGCTACACCTTC; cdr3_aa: CASSLLRSNYGYTF
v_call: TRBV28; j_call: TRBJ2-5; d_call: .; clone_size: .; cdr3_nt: TGTGCCAGCACCAAGGGGGGGGTTTCTAAGCAGACCCAGTACTTC; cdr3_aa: CASTKGGVSKQTQYF
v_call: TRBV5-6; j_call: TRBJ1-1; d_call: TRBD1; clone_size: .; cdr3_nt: TGTGCCAGCAGCTGGAGGACAGGCCTGGGGGACACTGAAGCTTTCTTT; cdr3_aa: CASSWRTGLGDTEAFF
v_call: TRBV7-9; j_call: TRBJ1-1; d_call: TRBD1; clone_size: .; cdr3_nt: TGTGCCAGCAGCCTCGGACAGGTGGTGTTTTTT; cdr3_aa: CASSLGQVVFF
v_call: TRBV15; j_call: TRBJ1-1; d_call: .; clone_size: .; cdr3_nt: TGTGCCACCAGCAGAGATTCAGTTCCTTACACTGAAGCTTTCTTT; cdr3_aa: CATSRDSVPYTEAFF
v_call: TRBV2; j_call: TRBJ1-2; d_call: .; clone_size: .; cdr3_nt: TGTGCCAGCACTGCTTACGGACACCTTAACTATGGCTACACCTTC; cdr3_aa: CASTAYGHLNYGYTF
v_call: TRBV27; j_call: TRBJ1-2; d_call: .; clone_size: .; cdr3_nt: TGTGCCAGCAGCCCACAGGGTTTTGGATATGGCTACACCTTC; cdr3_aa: CASSPQGFGYGYTF
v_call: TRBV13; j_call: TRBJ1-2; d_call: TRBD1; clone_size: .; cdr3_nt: TGTGCCAGCAGCTCCAAACAGGGGGCGCGAGGCTACACCTTC; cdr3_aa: CASSSKQGARGYTF
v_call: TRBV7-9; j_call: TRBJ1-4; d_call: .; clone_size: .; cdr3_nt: TGTGCCAGCAGCCAGAACCTGGGGGAAAAACTGTTTTTT; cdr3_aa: CASSQNLGEKLFF
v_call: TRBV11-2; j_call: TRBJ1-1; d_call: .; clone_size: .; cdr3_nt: TGTGCCAGCAGCTTCAACTTAGCCGAGGTAGCTTTCTTT; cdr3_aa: CASSFNLAEVAFF
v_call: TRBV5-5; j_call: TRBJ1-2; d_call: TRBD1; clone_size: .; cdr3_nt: TGTGCCAGCAGGGACAGGGTAATTAGATTTGATGGCTACACCTTC; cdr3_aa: CASRDRVIRFDGYTF
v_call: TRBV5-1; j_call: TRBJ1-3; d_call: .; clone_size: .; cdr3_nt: TGCGCCAGCAGCTTGGGGGACTCTGGAAACACCATATATTTT; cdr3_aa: CASSLGDSGNTIYF
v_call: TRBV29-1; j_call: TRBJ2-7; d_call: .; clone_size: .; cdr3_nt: TGCAGCGTTGAAGCCCCTACCTACGAGCAGTACTTC; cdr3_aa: CSVEAPTYEQYF
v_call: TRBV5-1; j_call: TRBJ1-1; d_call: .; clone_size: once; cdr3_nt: TGCGCCAGCAGCTTGGCGGGGGTCGGAGGCACTGAAGCTTTCTTT; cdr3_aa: CASSLAGVGGTEAFF
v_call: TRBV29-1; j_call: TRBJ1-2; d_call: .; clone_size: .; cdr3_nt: TGCAGCGTTCCAGGGCCGAACTATGGCTACACCTTC; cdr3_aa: CSVPGPNYGYTF